Listed here are 27 T cell receptor beta chains from one sample, sequenced in a study of T cells in localized non-small cell lung cancer. Only in-frame clones appear in the TCRdb table, and some are missing; sequencing was by immunoSEQ multiplex PCR. The sample shows about 20,000 clones, 75% to 85% of them seen only once. The sample in question was peripheral blood, obtained before any cancer treatment. The receptor set was obtained from a man between 40 and 70 years old with stage I lung adenocarcinoma.

The chain has TRBV5-1 and TRBJ2-7, with TRBD2 matching 14 bases. Germline-derived CDR1 and CDR2 are SGHRS and YFSETQ. V trimming: 3 bases; J trimming: 5 bases; junction bases outside the gene matches: 16. The CDR3 has 19 residues. CDR3 DNA sequence: TGCGCCAGCAGCTATGGACTAGCGGGAGGTGGGTATGGTCTGAACGAGCAGTACTTC. Amino acid sequence: CASSYGLAGGGYGLNEQYF.

This chain connects TRBV5-4 to TRBJ2-3; 8 bases line up with TRBD1. Germline V gene lookup returns CDR1 SGHNT and CDR2 YYREEE (reference sequence). V shed 3 bases, J shed 1 base, and the junction held 4 bases outside the gene matches. CDR3 length: 15 amino acids. The CDR3 is CASSSRQGRTDTQYF. In DNA form, the CDR3 reads TGTGCCAGCAGCTCCAGACAGGGGCGCACAGATACGCAGTATTTT.

The chain carries TRBV5-5 and TRBJ2-4; 8 bases are shared with TRBD1. Germline CDR1 and CDR2: SGHKS and YYEKEE (reference sequence). The CDR3 is made up of 17 amino acids. V trimming: 2 bases; J trimming: 1 base; junction bases outside the gene matches: 8. The CDR3 reads CASSFNVQGAAKNIQYF. CDR3 coding DNA: TGTGCCAGCAGCTTCAACGTGCAGGGGGCGGCCAAAAACATTCAGTACTTC.

V and J are TRBV6-5 and TRBJ2-2, with 7 positions matching TRBD1. Germline CDR1 reads MNHEY; CDR2 reads SVGAGI. V trimming: 7 bases; J trimming: 6 bases; junction bases outside the gene matches: 11. This CDR3 has 15 amino acids. The CDR3 is CASTPLEGAPGELFF. The CDR3 coding sequence is TGTGCCAGCACCCCCCTTGAGGGGGCGCCCGGGGAGCTGTTTTTT.

This chain joins TRBV4-3 and TRBJ2-7; no definite D call. V lost 0 bases and J lost 4, with 13 bases in between. This CDR3 region has 15 residues. Germline CDR1 and CDR2: LGHNA and YSLEER. In DNA, the CDR3 is TGCGCCAGCAGCCAAGATCCGAGAGCACGGTACGAGCAGTACTTC. This gives the protein CASSQDPRARYEQYF.

This clone was seen once. The rearrangement links TRBV30 to TRBJ2-3; 11 nucleotides match TRBD2. Trimming removed 5 bases from V and 3 bases from J; junction bases left unmatched: 7. The CDR3 has 15 amino acids. Germline V gene sequence: CDR1 GTSNPN, CDR2 SVGIG (reference sequence). CDR3 DNA: TGTGCCTGGGGGACTAGCGGTGGGAGTACAGATACGCAGTATTTT. This codes for CAWGTSGGSTDTQYF. The whole variable domain, filled in from reference TRBV30 and TRBJ2-3, reads SQTIHQWPATLVQPVGSPLSLECTVEGTSNPNLYWYRQAAGRGLQLLFYSVGIGQISSEVPQNLSASRPQDRQFILSSKKLLLSDSGFYLCAWGTSGGSTDTQYFGPGTRLTVL.

The V gene is TRBV30, the J gene TRBJ2-7; D is uncertain. The germline gives CDR1 GTSNPN, CDR2 SVGIG (reference sequence). The CDR3 is made up of 12 amino acids. V was trimmed by 7 bases and J by 3 bases, leaving 13 bases between them. The CDR3 DNA reads TGTGCCTTAATGGTCCGAGACTACGAGCAGTACTTC. It codes for CALMVRDYEQYF.

The chain joins TRBV4-1 to TRBJ1-5; TRBD1 matches at 8 bases. V was clipped by 1 base and J by 6 bases; unmatched bases: 5. Germline assignment: CDR1 MGHRA and CDR2 YSYEKL. The CDR3 loop spans 15 amino acids. CDR3 bases: TGCGCCAGCAGCCAAGGGTCAGGGGGCTCTCAGCCCCAGCATTTT. Translation gives CASSQGSGGSQPQHF.

This clone was counted a single time. The V and J genes are TRBV4-1 and TRBJ2-5; 15 positions agree with TRBD2. This CDR3 has 17 residues. Losses at the gene ends were 1 base for V and 5 bases for J; bases not matched to a gene: 5. CDR1 and CDR2 (germline): MGHRA, YSYEKL. The CDR3 nucleotides read TGCGCCAGCAGCCAAGGGACTAGCGGGGGGGTGGAGGAGACCCAGTACTTC. Its translation: CASSQGTSGGVEETQYF.

The V and J genes are TRBV6-1 and TRBJ2-7; 10 bases agree with TRBD1. The V and J ends lost 5 bases and 6 bases, in that order; junction bases with no gene match: 7. The germline V gene has CDR1 MNHNS and CDR2 SASEGT. The CDR3 has 14 residues. The CDR3 region has the DNA TGTGCCAGCAGTTCCGGGACAGGGGAAAGCGAGCAGTACTTC. It yields the protein CASSSGTGESEQYF.

The V and J genes are TRBV5-6 and TRBJ2-5, with D possibly called TRBD1 or TRBD2 (5 bases each). Trimming shortened V by 4 bases and J by 5 bases, and 15 bases separated the two germline ends. The CDR3 consists of 14 residues. CDR1 and CDR2 from the germline V gene are SGHDT and YYEEEE. CDR3 protein: CASSAGTNAETQYF. The CDR3 DNA reads as TGTGCCAGCAGCGCCGGGACGAATGCGGAGACCCAGTACTTC.

The chain is built from TRBV7-9 and TRBJ2-7; 10 nucleotides agree with TRBD2. The CDR3 consists of 16 residues. Germline loops: CDR1 SEHNR, CDR2 FQNEAQ (reference sequence). V shed 3 bases and J 4 bases; nucleotides not matched to a gene: 9. CDR3 DNA sequence: TGTGCCAGCAGCTTTTGGAGTCTAGCGGGAGTGTACGAGCAGTACTTC. It is translated as CASSFWSLAGVYEQYF. The full variable domain, in which reference TRBV7-9 and TRBJ2-7 provide the parts outside the CDR3, is DTGVSQNPRHKITKRGQNVTFRCDPISEHNRLYWYRQTLGQGPEFLTYFQNEAQLEKSRLLSDRFSAERPKGSFSTLEIQRTEQGDSAMYLCASSFWSLAGVYEQYFGPGTRLTVT.

The chain combines TRBV28 with TRBJ1-1; D not resolved. Germline assignment: CDR1 MDHEN and CDR2 SYDVKM. The CDR3 runs 16 residues. Deletions cut 7 bases from V and 4 bases from J, with 22 bases between. CDR3 nucleotides: TGTGCCAGCACCCCCCCGGGCCGCGCACGAAGCACTGAAGCTTTCTTT. It translates to CASTPPGRARSTEAFF.

The rearrangement joins TRBV4-1 to TRBJ1-3; D is perhaps TRBD1 (6 bases). Trimming shortened V by 0 bases and J by 0 bases, and 9 bases separated the two germline ends. From germline, CDR1 is MGHRA and CDR2 YSYEKL. The CDR3 extends over 16 amino acids. DNA of the CDR3: TGCGCCAGCAGCCAAGAATTCAGGGGCTCTGGAAACACCATATATTTT. This codes for CASSQEFRGSGNTIYF.

The chain combines TRBV7-2 with TRBJ2-6, with D unclear. V was pared by 5 bases and J by 0 bases, with 17 bases between. From germline, CDR1 is SGHTA and CDR2 FQGNSA. The CDR3 spans 18 residues. CDR3 nucleotides: TGTGCCAGCAGCGGAGACCCCTTGGGGTTCTCTGGGGCCAACGTCCTGACTTTC. This codes for CASSGDPLGFSGANVLTF.

In nucleotides, the CDR3 is TGTGCCAGCAAGGGGGACTGGAACACTGAAGCTTTCTTT. It codes for CASKGDWNTEAFF. The J gene is TRBJ1-1, the V gene TRBV28; TRBD1 is a possible D gene (6 bases). V lost 7 bases and J 1 base, leaving 10 bases between the germline ends. The CDR3 is made up of 13 amino acids. Germline V gene sequence: CDR1 MDHEN, CDR2 SYDVKM.

V gene TRBV6-1 combines with J gene TRBJ2-7, with 8 bases aligning to TRBD1. Trimming took 4 bases from V and 3 from J; bases not matched to a gene: 2. From germline, CDR1 is MNHNS and CDR2 SASEGT. The CDR3 contains 13 residues. This CDR3 reads CASSARGLYEQYF. CDR3 DNA sequence: TGTGCCAGCAGTGCCAGGGGGCTCTACGAGCAGTACTTC.

The chain carries TRBV5-4 and TRBJ2-3, with 8 positions matching TRBD1. With V trimmed by 4 bases and J by 3 bases, 4 bases remained unmatched. CDR1 is SGHNT and CDR2 is YYREEE in the germline V gene (reference sequence). The CDR3 length is 14 residues. The CDR3 region is CASSRTGGTDTQYF. CDR3 coding DNA: TGTGCCAGCAGCCGTACAGGGGGGACAGATACGCAGTATTTT.

The rearrangement links TRBV30 to TRBJ1-1; no definite D call. In germline, CDR1 is GTSNPN, CDR2 SVGIG (reference sequence). This CDR3 has 13 residues. Trimming stripped 0 bases from V and 1 base from J, with 6 bases between. This CDR3 is CAWSVGWNTEAFF. In nucleotides, the CDR3 is TGTGCCTGGAGTGTGGGTTGGAACACTGAAGCTTTCTTT.

V is TRBV30 and J is TRBJ1-4; TRBD1 matches at 7 bases. The CDR3 runs 14 residues. After removal of 7 bases from V and 5 bases from J, the junction contained 10 bases not matched to a gene. Germline assignment: CDR1 GTSNPN and CDR2 SVGIG (reference sequence). The CDR3 region has the DNA TGTGCCTTAAAACAGGGGAAACTGAATGAAAAACTGTTTTTT. Its translation is CALKQGKLNEKLFF.

J is TRBJ2-7 and V is TRBV18; TRBD1 matches 10 bases. The CDR3 sequence is 16 residues long. V shed 4 bases and J 4 bases; nucleotides not matched to a gene: 10. CDR1 and CDR2 from the germline V gene are KGHSH and LQKENI. CDR3: CASSLTGTGALYEQYF. The CDR3 bases are TGTGCCAGCTCACTTACTGGGACAGGGGCATTGTACGAGCAGTACTTC.

This chain joins TRBV5-4 and TRBJ1-2; D might be TRBD1 (5 bases). The V end was cut by 3 bases, the J end by 4 bases, with 13 bases between. The CDR3 is made up of 14 amino acids. In germline, CDR1 is SGHNT, CDR2 YYREEE (reference sequence). For the CDR3, the DNA is TGTGCCAGCAGCTCCAAGGAGGGGACCTATGGCTACACCTTC. It codes for CASSSKEGTYGYTF.

The chain carries TRBV28 and TRBJ2-3; 11 bases fit TRBD2. Germline V gene lookup returns CDR1 MDHEN and CDR2 SYDVKM. CDR3 size: 15 residues. The V segment lost 8 bases and the J segment 6 bases; nucleotides outside the gene matches: 10. Written as DNA, the CDR3 is TGTGCCAGCGGCACTCTAGCGGGAGGTTCGGATACGCAGTATTTT. Translating it yields CASGTLAGGSDTQYF.

V is TRBV5-6 and J is TRBJ1-5; D gene uncertain. V lost 3 bases and J 2 bases, leaving 9 bases between the germline ends. CDR3 length equals 14 residues. Germline values: CDR1 SGHDT, CDR2 YYEEEE. The CDR3 region has the DNA TGTGCCAGCAGCTCCTGGGGTGGCAATCAGCCCCAGCATTTT. This translates into CASSSWGGNQPQHF.

This chain links TRBV7-8 with TRBJ2-1, with D hard to call. V was cut by 2 bases and J by 0 bases, with 23 bases left in between. CDR1 and CDR2 from the germline V gene are SGHVS and FQNEAQ. CDR3 length: 20 amino acids. In nucleotides, the CDR3 is TGTGCCAGCAGCTTACCTAAGACCCGGGTAGATTCAAGCTCCTACAATGAGCAGTTCTTC. The encoded protein is CASSLPKTRVDSSSYNEQFF.

The sample holds one count of this clone. This chain's CDR3 is CARGGTSGSADTQYF. CDR3 in DNA: TGTGCCAGGGGAGGGACTAGCGGGAGTGCAGATACGCAGTATTTT. This chain uses TRBV2 with TRBJ2-3; 14 bases are shared with TRBD2. The V gene end was trimmed by 9 bases and the J gene end by 4 bases; junction bases not matched to a gene: 6. The CDR3 runs 15 residues. Germline CDR1 is SNHLY and CDR2 is FYNNEI.

The chain has TRBV5-1 and TRBJ2-5; maybe TRBD2 (5 bases). Matching the DNA end better, TRBJ2-7 makes the J call doubtful. The CDR3 sequence is 13 residues long. Germline lookup yields CDR1 SGHRS and CDR2 YFSETQ. CDR3 loop: CASSLDGGYEQYF. CDR3 DNA sequence: TGCGCCAGCAGCTTGGACGGCGGGTACGAGCAGTACTTC.